This TCR beta chain appears in the sequencing data of a study of regulatory T cells in long-lasting Graves disease. The time point denotes: persistent/refractory GD, antithyroid drugs over 5 years with positive TRAb. PBMC RNA was the source of the TCR library. V was pared by 1 base and J by 1 base, with 10 bases between. This CDR3 is built from 15 residues. Germline assignment: CDR1 LGHNA and CDR2 YNFKEQ. Arm-PCR of CDR3 regions and iRepertoire HTBI primers were used to build TCR beta libraries. TCRdb re-derived calls from the multiplex PCR reads in MiXCR, one entry per CDR3 protein. The data contain 450,000 or so distinct CDR3 sequences, less than 25% of them singletons.

V usage is TRBV4-2 and J usage is TRBJ1-1; possibly TRBD1 for D (5 bases). This TCR was recovered from a female donor with Graves disease. Sequenced material: peripheral blood mononuclear cells (PBMCs), taken when the disease was refractory, from a patient treated with antithyroid drugs. This CDR3 reads CASSQAGQGNTEAFF. Here the CDR3 DNA reads TGTGCCAGCAGCCAAGCGGGGCAGGGGAACACTGAAGCTTTCTTT.